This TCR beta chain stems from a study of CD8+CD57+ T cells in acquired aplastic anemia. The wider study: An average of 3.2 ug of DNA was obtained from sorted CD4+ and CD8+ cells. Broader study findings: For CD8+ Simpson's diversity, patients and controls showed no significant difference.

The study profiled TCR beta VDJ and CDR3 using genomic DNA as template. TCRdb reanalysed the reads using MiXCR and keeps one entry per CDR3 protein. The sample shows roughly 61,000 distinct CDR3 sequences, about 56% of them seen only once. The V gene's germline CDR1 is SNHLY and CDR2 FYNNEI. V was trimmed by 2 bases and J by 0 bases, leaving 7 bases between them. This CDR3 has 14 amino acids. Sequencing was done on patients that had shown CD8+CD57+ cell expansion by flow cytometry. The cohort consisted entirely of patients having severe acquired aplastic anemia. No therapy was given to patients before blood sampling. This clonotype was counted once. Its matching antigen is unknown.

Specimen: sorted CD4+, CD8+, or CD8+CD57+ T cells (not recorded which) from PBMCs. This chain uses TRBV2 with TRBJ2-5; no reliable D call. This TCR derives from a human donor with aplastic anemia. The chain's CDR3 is CASSEQGYQETQYF. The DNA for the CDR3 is TGTGCCAGCAGTGAACAAGGATACCAAGAGACCCAGTACTTC.